A selection of T cell receptor beta chains follows, all from one sample in a study of CD8 T cells in ankylosing spondylitis. TCRdb ran MiXCR on the 5' RACE reads and lists one entry per CDR3 protein. This table has 200,000 or so distinct CDR3 sequences, around a sixth appearing once. Sequencing input: blood, either unsorted or a sorted T cell fraction (not recorded which). These receptors originate from a male donor aged 5 to 30 with ankylosing spondylitis or in good health (not recorded which). Each CDR3 is given without its conserved first and last residue. The order of the fields is V gene, J gene, CDR3 protein.

v_gene: TRBV7-9; j_gene: TRBJ2-1; CDR3aa: ASSSPLSKGLYNEQF
v_gene: TRBV20-1; j_gene: TRBJ1-1; CDR3aa: SARHVNTEAF
v_gene: TRBV6-5; j_gene: TRBJ1-1; CDR3aa: ASGLQDHGNTEAF
v_gene: TRBV6-5; j_gene: TRBJ1-1; CDR3aa: ASSYSKINTEAF
v_gene: TRBV29-1; j_gene: TRBJ2-5; CDR3aa: SVGLVARETQY
v_gene: TRBV5-1; j_gene: TRBJ2-1; CDR3aa: DSSLDSGRLAAYNEQF
v_gene: TRBV25-1; j_gene: TRBJ2-3; CDR3aa: ASSEMGSGSTDTQY
v_gene: TRBV12-3/TRBV12-4; j_gene: TRBJ2-3; CDR3aa: ASTGSPDTQY
v_gene: TRBV11-2; j_gene: TRBJ2-1; CDR3aa: ASSHPGRAGLSYNEQF
v_gene: TRBV20-1; j_gene: TRBJ1-6; CDR3aa: SARAREGAGSSPLH
v_gene: TRBV29-1; j_gene: TRBJ1-1; CDR3aa: SGLVGNTEAF
v_gene: TRBV7-8; j_gene: TRBJ2-2; CDR3aa: ASSSKTGELF
v_gene: TRBV29-1; j_gene: TRBJ1-4; CDR3aa: SVDGEPNEKLF
v_gene: TRBV6-6; j_gene: TRBJ2-1; CDR3aa: ASNLIGGGINNEQF
v_gene: TRBV7-9; j_gene: TRBJ2-1; CDR3aa: ASSLGGWDEQF
v_gene: TRBV29-1; j_gene: TRBJ2-5; CDR3aa: SVVGRGDYQETQY
v_gene: TRBV11-2; j_gene: TRBJ2-3; CDR3aa: ASSLTGKTTDTQY
v_gene: TRBV28; j_gene: TRBJ2-3; CDR3aa: ASSASGRFDTQY
v_gene: TRBV6-4; j_gene: TRBJ2-1; CDR3aa: ASSESEGRDEQF
v_gene: TRBV4-3; j_gene: TRBJ1-6; CDR3aa: ASRNRNNSPLH
v_gene: TRBV20-1; j_gene: TRBJ2-1; CDR3aa: SATPGQGLNNEQF
v_gene: TRBV20-1; j_gene: TRBJ2-1; CDR3aa: SARRAGGYNEQF
v_gene: TRBV5-1; j_gene: TRBJ1-1; CDR3aa: ASSELTGDTEAF
v_gene: TRBV10-3; j_gene: TRBJ2-1; CDR3aa: AISEAPRTDNEQF
v_gene: TRBV29-1; j_gene: TRBJ2-1; CDR3aa: STSGISYNEQF
v_gene: TRBV12-3/TRBV12-4; j_gene: TRBJ2-2; CDR3aa: ASSVWLAGAGELF